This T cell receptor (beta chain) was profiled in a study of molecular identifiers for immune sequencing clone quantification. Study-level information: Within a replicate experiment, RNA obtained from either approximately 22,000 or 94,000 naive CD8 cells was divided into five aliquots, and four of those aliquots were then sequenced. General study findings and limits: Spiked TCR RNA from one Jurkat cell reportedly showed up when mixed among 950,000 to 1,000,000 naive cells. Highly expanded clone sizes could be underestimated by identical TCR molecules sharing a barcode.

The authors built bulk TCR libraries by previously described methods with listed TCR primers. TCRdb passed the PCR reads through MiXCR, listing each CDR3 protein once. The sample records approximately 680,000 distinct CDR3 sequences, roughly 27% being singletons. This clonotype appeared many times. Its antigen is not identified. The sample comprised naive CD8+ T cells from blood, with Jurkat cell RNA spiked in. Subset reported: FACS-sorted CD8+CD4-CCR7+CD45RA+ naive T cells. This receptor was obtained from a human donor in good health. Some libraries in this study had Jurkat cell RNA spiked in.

In DNA, the CDR3 is TGTGCCAGCAGCTTTTCCCCCGGGGGCGCGAGAGGCTACACCTTC. Translated, it gives CASSFSPGGARGYTF. This chain links TRBV7-9 with TRBJ1-2, with a weak D call TRBD1 (6 bases). The germline V gene encodes CDR1 SEHNR and CDR2 FQNEAQ (reference sequence). The CDR3 loop spans 15 amino acids. The germline V and J ends were trimmed by 3 bases and 8 bases, with 19 bases remaining between them.